The T cell receptor (beta chain) described here comes from a study of T cell responses to AZD1222 COVID-19 vaccine. Only in-frame clones appear in the TCRdb table, and some are missing; sequencing was by immunoSEQ multiplex PCR. The sample comprises some 120,000 clones, roughly nine tenths of which are singletons, and 8% to 10% rests with the top ten. V was cut by 3 bases and J by 0 bases, with 12 bases left in between. The germline gives CDR1 SGHNT, CDR2 YYREEE (reference sequence). The CDR3 runs to 15 residues. General study results and limits: There were mostly white British donors and more females than males, and clonal diversity was possibly underestimated. Spike-specific TCR breadth and depth both grew after two AZD1222 doses. CD4 TCRs linked to vaccination spanned spike, dominating at 160-218 and 743-854. Recipients of AZD1222 seropositive at baseline numbered only 5 to 7.

Details on this clone: Its antigen is still unknown.

The source is an adult who received the AZD1222 COVID-19 vaccine. The source material was peripheral blood, sampled 28 days after the second AZD1222 dose. The J gene is TRBJ1-1, the V gene TRBV5-4, with a possible D match to TRBD1 (5 bases). The CDR3 loop reads CASSSGRLMNTEAFF. In DNA form, the CDR3 reads TGTGCCAGCAGCTCGGGACGCCTAATGAACACTGAAGCTTTCTTT.